The 9 T cell receptor beta chains below all came from one sample that was sequenced in a study of T cell repertoires in cytomegalovirus infection. What these receptors recognize is not known. A single record per CDR3 protein comes from TCRdb applying MiXCR to the reads. The repertoire includes 750,000 to 950,000 distinct CDR3 sequences, 25% to 30% of them detected once, and roughly 14% sits in the top ten. The sequencing used cultured CD8+ T cells from PBMCs, collected from culture after CMV antigen stimulation. All receptors derive from a human donor in good health (CMV status not recorded). Some clones in this sample may be carry-over from other donors' samples.

This clonotype has only one observation. The V call is TRBV6-2 or TRBV6-3, the J call TRBJ1-2; D not certain. CDR1 is MNHEY and CDR2 is SVGEGT in the germline V gene. The V end lost 4 bases, the J end lost 9 bases, and 9 bases lay between the germline ends. The CDR3 sequence is 11 residues long. The CDR3 sequence: CASSSATSYTF. In nucleotides, the CDR3 is TGTGCCAGCAGTTCGGCGACAAGCTACACCTTC.

This clonotype has just a few counts. The J gene is TRBJ2-3, the V gene TRBV6-1, with TRBD1 matching over 8 bases. Unmatched junction bases numbered 7, after V lost 11 bases and J lost 0 bases. The CDR3 covers 14 residues. Germline V gene lookup returns CDR1 MNHNS and CDR2 SASEGT. The chain's CDR3 is CASPNRGSTDTQYF. The CDR3 DNA is TGTGCCTCACCAAACAGGGGGAGCACAGATACGCAGTATTTT.

The gene calls are TRBV27 and TRBJ2-3, with D tentatively TRBD1 (7 bases). The CDR3 extends over 15 amino acids. Germline lookup yields CDR1 MNHEY and CDR2 SMNVEV (reference sequence). Trimming pared 5 bases from V and 6 bases from J, leaving 18 bases between. Here the CDR3 reads CASSPPQGGGDTQYF. The CDR3 nucleotides read TGTGCCAGCAGTCCCCCCCAGGGGGGCGGGGATACGCAGTATTTT.

This chain joins TRBV24-1 and TRBJ2-2, with a tentative D call TRBD1 (6 bases). The CDR3 runs to 15 residues. The V end lost 5 bases, the J end lost 3 bases, and 12 bases lay between the germline ends. Germline V lookup: CDR1 KGHDR, CDR2 SFDVKD. CDR3 amino acids: CATSAGGQYTGELFF. The CDR3 DNA sequence: TGTGCCACCAGTGCCGGAGGACAGTACACCGGGGAGCTGTTTTTT.

The chain has TRBV2 and TRBJ2-3; D is unclear. In germline, CDR1 is SNHLY, CDR2 FYNNEI. The CDR3 has 12 residues. V gave up 6 bases and J gave up 7 bases, with 11 bases separating them. The CDR3 bases are TGTGCCAGCAGGGATAGCTGCTATACGCAGTATTTT. Protein: CASRDSCYTQYF. Using reference TRBV2 and TRBJ2-3 for the parts outside the CDR3, the full variable domain is EPEVTQTPSHQVTQMGQEVILRCVPISNHLYFYWYRQILGQKVEFLVSFYNNEISEKSEIFDDQFSVERPDGSNFTLKIRSTKLEDSAMYFCASRDSCYTQYFGPGTRLTVL.

The genes are TRBV2 and TRBJ2-7, with 9 nucleotides matching TRBD2. The CDR3 has 15 amino acids. Germline CDR1 reads SNHLY; CDR2 reads FYNNEI. V lost 4 bases and J lost 2; bases outside the gene matches: 6. DNA for the CDR3: TGTGCCAGCAGTGTCCCAGCGGGGGGACCCTACGAGCAGTACGTC. Protein sequence: CASSVPAGGPYEQYV.

V gene TRBV20-1 combines with J gene TRBJ2-3, with 9 positions matching TRBD2. Germline V lookup: CDR1 DFQATT, CDR2 SNEGSKA (reference sequence). There are 16 residues in the CDR3. V shed 0 bases and J 0 bases; nucleotides not matched to a gene: 4. The CDR3 nucleotides read TGCAGTGCTAGAGATTTTAGCGGGGGAAGCACAGATACGCAGTATTTT. Its translation is CSARDFSGGSTDTQYF.

Concerning this clonotype itself: With a much larger clone just one base away, this may be a read error. This rearrangement joins TRBV7-3 to TRBJ2-1; weak D call: TRBD1 (6 bases). Germline values: CDR1 SGHTA, CDR2 FQGTGA. The ends were cut back, 3 bases at V and 3 bases at J, with 12 bases in the middle. The CDR3 is 15 residues long. DNA for the CDR3: TGTGCCAGCAGCTTCGAACAGGGTCTCTACAATGAGCAGTTCTTC. Protein product: CASSFEQGLYNEQFF.

This clonotype was observed once. The rearrangement links TRBV20-1 to TRBJ2-3; D is ambiguous. Germline lookup yields CDR1 DFQATT and CDR2 SNEGSKA (reference sequence). V was pared by 0 bases and J by 9 bases, with 13 bases between. This CDR3 has 13 residues. The CDR3 coding sequence is TGCAGTGCTAGAGATGTCGCGGCTCCGACGCAGTATTTT. This gives the protein CSARDVAAPTQYF.